Many counts were recorded for the clone carrying this T cell receptor beta chain. The antigen remains undetermined. Libraries for TCRalpha and TCRbeta carried sample barcodes and unique molecular identifiers via 5'RACE. From the 5' RACE reads, TCRdb called clonotypes with MiXCR, one entry per CDR3 protein. The sample consists of 140,000 or so distinct CDR3 sequences, approximately 5.7% of them appearing once. This CDR3 is 15 amino acids long. Trimming took 0 bases from V and 0 from J, leaving 9 bases between them. Germline V lookup: CDR1 SGHRS, CDR2 YFSETQ. This record comes from a study of T-cell memory formation after mild COVID-19. Overall study findings and caveats: CD8+ contracting clones occupied EMRA, while CD4+ ones occupied mainly CM and EM. Researchers could not confirm that second-wave clones peaking on day 37 targeted SARS-CoV-2.

The chain couples TRBV5-1 to TRBJ1-2; D gene ambiguous. Material for sequencing was PBMCs or a T cell subset sorted from them (not recorded which). The sequence derives from an adult woman who had mild COVID-19 (a few samples of this study predate the infection). Cell type and time point are not known. As DNA, the CDR3 is TGCGCCAGCAGCTTGGCCCCGTCACCTAACTATGGCTACACCTTC. It is translated as CASSLAPSPNYGYTF.